The source of this TCR beta chain is a study of T cell repertoires in ileal Crohn's disease. Whole-study results and caveats: Mucosal expansions were suggested to be mainly CD8 T cells.

The V end was cut by 3 bases, the J end by 4 bases, with 12 bases between. The CDR3 is 14 amino acids. The germline gives CDR1 SEHNR, CDR2 FQNEAQ (reference sequence). Measured with immunoSEQ multiplex PCR; TCRdb has only the in-frame clones, and not every one. This repertoire shows roughly 16,000 clones, approximately 72% found once; its top ten account for over 3.5%. The time point denotes: neoterminal ileum biopsy at postoperative endoscopy, about 6 months after surgery. Note on this clone: Its antigen is unknown.

Sample: ileal tissue. The origin of this receptor is an adult with Crohn's disease. The chain combines TRBV7-9 with TRBJ1-1, with no clear D. Here the CDR3 DNA reads TGTGCCAGCAGCTTTGCTGTGGGAGGCACTGAAGCTTTCTTT. Protein: CASSFAVGGTEAFF.